The present entry profiles one TCR beta chain with its context. Its antigen remains unknown. This entry comes from a study of T cell responses to AZD1222 COVID-19 vaccine. Study results and limitations: Elevations in Spike-specific TCR breadth and depth followed administration of two AZD1222 doses.

Method: immunoSEQ multiplex PCR; TCRdb's copy keeps in-frame clones and lacks some. The sample has 140,000 to 150,000 clones, 80% to 95% seen once; the top ten hold less than 5%. CDR3 size: 12 residues. CDR1 SGHNT and CDR2 YYREEE come from the germline V gene (reference sequence). V lost 4 bases and J 0 bases, leaving 4 bases between the germline ends. V usage is TRBV5-4 and J usage is TRBJ2-5; the D is unclear. The specimen comprised peripheral blood, sampled 28 days after the second AZD1222 dose. The clonotype was recovered from an adult who received the AZD1222 COVID-19 vaccine. The CDR3, as DNA: TGTGCCAGCAGCCAGTACCAAGAGACCCAGTACTTC. It yields the protein CASSQYQETQYF.